One and the same sample provided the 9 T cell receptor beta chains below, sequenced in a study of blood T cell repertoires in COVID-19 (dated by TCRdb to between 2020 and 2021). Library method: the immunoSEQ multiplex PCR assay. This is the immuneACCESS table as TCRdb keeps it, with only in-frame sequences that have V and J called. A part of the clones is gone; compared with another copy, unresolved V genes explain less than half, and the rest is unexplained. This sample lists roughly 200,000 clones; 70% to 90% were detected once. In total, the top ten clones hold 1.2% of the sample. Input material: PBMCs or T cells enriched from blood (not recorded which). The receptors here all came from a man aged 25-45 years who had recovered from COVID-19.

This chain links TRBV10-3 with TRBJ2-3; 7 bases fit TRBD2. The ends lost 6 bases at V and 2 bases at J; junction bases unmatched: 2. The CDR3 has 13 residues. CDR1 and CDR2 from the germline V gene are ENHRY and SYGVKD. The CDR3 region is CAIRAGSTDTQYF. CDR3 in DNA: TGTGCCATCAGAGCGGGGTCCACAGATACGCAGTATTTT.

The V call is TRBV18, the J call TRBJ2-7; perhaps TRBD1 as D (5 bases). V was pared by 4 bases and J by 0 bases, with 13 bases between. The length of the CDR3 is 15 residues. Germline-derived CDR1 and CDR2 are KGHSH and LQKENI. DNA of the CDR3: TGTGCCAGCTCACTATTACAGGAGAGCTCCTACGAGCAGTACTTC. This gives the protein CASSLLQESSYEQYF. The full variable domain, with the rest looked up from reference TRBV18 and TRBJ2-7, is NAGVMQNPRHLVRRRGQEARLRCSPMKGHSHVYWYRQLPEEGLKFMVYLQKENIIDESGMPKERFSAEFPKEGPSILRIQQVVRGDSAAYFCASSLLQESSYEQYFGPGTRLTVT.

J is TRBJ1-1 and V is TRBV2, with D tentatively TRBD1 (5 bases). Germline CDR1 reads SNHLY; CDR2 reads FYNNEI. The CDR3 spans 15 residues. The ends were cut back, 0 bases at V and 0 bases at J, with 8 bases in the middle. DNA for the CDR3: TGTGCCAGCAGTGAAGCAGGGGCTTTGAACACTGAAGCTTTCTTT. Translated, it gives CASSEAGALNTEAFF.

V usage is TRBV4-3 and J usage is TRBJ1-6; D uncertain. Germline values: CDR1 LGHNA, CDR2 YSLEER. V lost 3 bases and J lost 6, with 15 bases in between. The CDR3 has 16 residues. CDR3 region: CASSQRERGPNSPLHF. As DNA, the CDR3 is TGCGCCAGCAGCCAGAGGGAGCGAGGGCCTAATTCACCCCTCCACTTT.

The sample holds one count of this clone. V and J are TRBV5-4 and TRBJ1-4; no clear D. Trimming removed 2 bases from V and 8 bases from J, with 16 bases in between. The CDR3 loop spans 15 amino acids. Germline loops: CDR1 SGHNT, CDR2 YYREEE (reference sequence). CDR3 region: CASSFSPSGWEKLFF. The CDR3 DNA reads as TGTGCCAGCAGCTTCAGTCCATCAGGATGGGAAAAACTGTTTTTT.

The gene calls are TRBV24-1 and TRBJ2-7; TRBD2 might be the D (7 bases). With 9 bases removed from V and 4 bases from J, the gap between germline ends came to 21 bases. This CDR3 comprises 15 residues. Germline V lookup: CDR1 KGHDR, CDR2 SFDVKD. The CDR3 DNA sequence: TGTGCCACCTGGGGGAGGGCAGGGCAGGGGTACGAGCAGTACTTC. Translation: CATWGRAGQGYEQYF.

This chain links TRBV2 with TRBJ1-3; D not resolved. The V gene's germline CDR1 is SNHLY and CDR2 FYNNEI. The CDR3 spans 15 residues. V lost 8 bases, J lost 1 base, and 15 bases lay in between. DNA of the CDR3: TGTGCCAGCGTGGCGGGCAGTCATTCTGGAAACACCATATATTTT. Translation gives CASVAGSHSGNTIYF.

This clone was seen once. V and J are TRBV6-6 and TRBJ1-4, with D possibly being TRBD1 (6 bases). Germline V gene sequence: CDR1 MNHNY, CDR2 SVGAGI (reference sequence). The CDR3 loop spans 15 amino acids. Trimming left V 7 bases short and J 0 bases short, with 12 bases between. The CDR3 coding sequence is TGTGCCAGCAACGCCGGGACAACAACTAATGAAAAACTGTTTTTT. Encoded protein: CASNAGTTTNEKLFF.

The CDR3 protein is CASSPRGLVTDTQYF. The CDR3 nucleotides read TGTGCCAGCTCACCCAGGGGGCTAGTCACAGATACGCAGTATTTT. The chain combines TRBV18 with TRBJ2-3; 8 bases line up with TRBD1. The trim removed 3 bases at V and 2 bases at J, leaving 4 bases unmatched. Germline CDR1 reads KGHSH; CDR2 reads LQKENI. The CDR3 runs to 15 residues.